The clone carrying this T cell receptor (beta chain) was found many times. TCRdb analysed the 5' RACE reads with MiXCR anew, one entry per CDR3 protein. Of over 110,000 distinct CDR3 sequences in the sample, about 8% are singletons; the top ten hold roughly 0.73%. The data stem from a study of T cells after yellow fever vaccination. The receptor was derived from a man between 25 and 39 years old who received the YFV17D yellow fever vaccine. Source: CD4+ T cells sorted from PBMCs, taken 5 days after the yellow fever booster vaccination.

The CDR3 DNA sequence: TGTGCCATCCCAGCGGGACCCATCTCTGGGGCCAACGTCCTGACTTTC. Amino acid sequence: CAIPAGPISGANVLTF. J is TRBJ2-6 and V is TRBV10-3, with 7 positions matching TRBD2. Germline V CDR1 and CDR2: ENHRY, SYGVKD. The ends lost 8 bases at V and 0 bases at J; junction bases unmatched: 7. The CDR3 contains 16 residues.